This T cell receptor (beta chain) was captured by sequencing in a study of T cells in Graves' hyperthyroidism and ophthalmopathy. Study-wide results and caveats: Most clonotypes expanded in thyroid above 0.001 were likewise present in blood.

Ophthalmopathy cases scored 3 or more on the Clinical Activity Score and 4 or more on NOSPECS grade, with duration below 3 months. This clonotype came up many times. Antigen specificity is unknown. RNA transcripts yielded amplified TCR beta CDR3 regions. The HTBI primer set served for first-round RT-PCR of the TCR CDR3. Each CDR3 protein gets one entry after TCRdb re-called the multiplex PCR reads with MiXCR. The sample lists approximately 690,000 distinct CDR3 sequences; about 20% were seen once. This TCR derives from a man aged 30 to 39 with Graves' ophthalmopathy. Sequenced input: blood.

This chain's CDR3 is CASSLVGLGETQYF. DNA of the CDR3: TGTGCCAGCAGTTTAGTGGGGTTGGGAGAGACCCAGTACTTC. The chain employs TRBV12-3 or TRBV12-4 and TRBJ2-5; D is ambiguous. The ends were cut back, 1 base at V and 4 bases at J, with 10 bases in the middle. The CDR3 extends over 14 amino acids.